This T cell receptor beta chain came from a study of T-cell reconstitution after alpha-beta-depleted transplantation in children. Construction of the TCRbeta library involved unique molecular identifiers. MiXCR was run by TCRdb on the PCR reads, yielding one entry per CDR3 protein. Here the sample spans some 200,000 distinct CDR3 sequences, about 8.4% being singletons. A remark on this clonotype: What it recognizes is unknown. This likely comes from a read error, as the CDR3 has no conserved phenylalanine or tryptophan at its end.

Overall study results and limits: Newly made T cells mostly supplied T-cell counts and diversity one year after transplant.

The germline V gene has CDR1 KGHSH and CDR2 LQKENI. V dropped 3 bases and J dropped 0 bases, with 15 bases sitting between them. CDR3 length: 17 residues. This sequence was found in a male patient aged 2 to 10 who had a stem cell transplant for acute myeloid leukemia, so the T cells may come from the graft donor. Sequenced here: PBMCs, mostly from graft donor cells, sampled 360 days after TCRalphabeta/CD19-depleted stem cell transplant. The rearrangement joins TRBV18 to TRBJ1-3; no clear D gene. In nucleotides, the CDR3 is TGTGCCAGCTCACCTCCTGAGGCCCGAATCTCTGGAAACACCATATATTGT. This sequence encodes CASSPPEARISGNTIYC.